This is a list of T cell receptor beta chains from one sample in a study of cytomegalovirus exposure and HLA in healthy donors. The repertoire was sequenced with immunoSEQ multiplex PCR; TCRdb's copy has only in-frame clones and lacks some. The data show roughly 150,000 clones, more than 70% seen once. The material sequenced was PBMCs. These receptors were obtained from a man between 25 and 39 years old in good health and CMV-seronegative. CDR3s include the opening cysteine and the closing phenylalanine or tryptophan. Fields, in order: CDR3 protein, D gene, V gene, J gene. D genes are given only for firm matches.

CDR3: CSARQGDGYTF; D: TRBD1; V: TRBV20-1; J: TRBJ1-2
CDR3: CASSDSGGLGTVEDTQYF; D: TRBD2; V: TRBV28; J: TRBJ2-3
CDR3: CASSPRAQGDQPQHF; D: -; V: TRBV5-8; J: TRBJ1-5
CDR3: CASSQLGGGYTF; D: -; V: TRBV27; J: TRBJ1-2
CDR3: CASSQDGGARGNEQFF; D: -; V: TRBV4-1; J: TRBJ2-1
CDR3: CASSLEQDTDTQYF; D: -; V: TRBV5-1; J: TRBJ2-3
CDR3: CASSLYGTASYEQYF; D: TRBD1; V: TRBV27; J: TRBJ2-7
CDR3: CASSLQGWSDTQYF; D: TRBD1; V: TRBV5-1; J: TRBJ2-3
CDR3: CAWSYPLGTGGFGQPQHF; D: TRBD1; V: TRBV30; J: TRBJ1-5
CDR3: CASSESMASGTQYF; D: -; V: TRBV2; J: TRBJ2-5
CDR3: CASSPSSTIREAFF; D: -; V: TRBV18; J: TRBJ1-1
CDR3: CASNLAGRAYEQYF; D: TRBD2; V: TRBV6-1; J: TRBJ2-7
CDR3: CASTLQGEYQPQHF; D: TRBD1; V: TRBV6-1; J: TRBJ1-5
CDR3: CASSWGVQGTEAFF; D: -; V: TRBV5-4; J: TRBJ1-1
CDR3: CSVAPSGRANEQFF; D: TRBD2; V: TRBV29-1; J: TRBJ2-1
CDR3: CASSTDRSYMSAFF; D: -; V: TRBV5-4; J: TRBJ1-1
CDR3: CASRLTGRTEAFF; D: -; V: TRBV2; J: TRBJ1-1
CDR3: CAISTNREGGNYGYTF; D: -; V: TRBV10-3; J: TRBJ1-2
CDR3: CASSQTGQSNEKLFF; D: TRBD1; V: TRBV7-9; J: TRBJ1-4
CDR3: CASRENGVYEAFF; D: -; V: TRBV28; J: TRBJ1-1
CDR3: CASSHSREAGNTIYF; D: -; V: TRBV18; J: TRBJ1-3
CDR3: CAGQTSGGDNEQFF; D: TRBD2; V: TRBV10-2; J: TRBJ2-1
CDR3: CSVGEGYNSPLHF; D: -; V: TRBV29-1; J: TRBJ1-6
CDR3: CASGLMRDGDNEQFF; D: -; V: TRBV12-5; J: TRBJ2-1